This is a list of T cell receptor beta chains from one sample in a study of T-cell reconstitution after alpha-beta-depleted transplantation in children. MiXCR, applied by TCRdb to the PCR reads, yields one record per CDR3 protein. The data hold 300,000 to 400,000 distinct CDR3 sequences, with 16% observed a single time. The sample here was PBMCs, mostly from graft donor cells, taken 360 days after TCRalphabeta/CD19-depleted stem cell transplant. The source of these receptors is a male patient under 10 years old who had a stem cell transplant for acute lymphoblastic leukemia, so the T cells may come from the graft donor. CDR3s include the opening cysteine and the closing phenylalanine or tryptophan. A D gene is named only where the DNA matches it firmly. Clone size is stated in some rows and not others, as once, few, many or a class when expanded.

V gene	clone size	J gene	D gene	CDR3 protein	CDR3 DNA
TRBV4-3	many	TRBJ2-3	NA	CASSQDQGGDTDTQYF	TGCGCCAGCAGCCAAGATCAGGGAGGAGACACAGATACGCAGTATTTT
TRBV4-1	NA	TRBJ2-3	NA	CASSQEGTGYTQYF	TGCGCCAGCAGCCAAGAAGGGACGGGGTATACGCAGTATTTT
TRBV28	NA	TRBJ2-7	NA	CASTLQRRGIYEQYF	TGTGCCAGCACCCTTCAGAGACGGGGAATCTACGAGCAGTACTTC
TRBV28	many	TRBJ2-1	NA	CASSFPARVAGLGSYNEQFF	TGTGCCAGCAGTTTCCCCGCAAGGGTGGCAGGGCTAGGGTCCTACAATGAGCAGTTCTTC
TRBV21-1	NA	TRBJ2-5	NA	CASSLRRTGQETQYF	TGTGCCAGCAGCTTACGGCGGACAGGCCAAGAGACCCAGTACTTC
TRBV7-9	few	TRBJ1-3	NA	CASSWDNSGNTIYF	TGTGCCAGCAGCTGGGACAACTCTGGAAACACCATATATTTT
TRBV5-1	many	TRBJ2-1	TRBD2	CASNRLAGNNEQFF	TGCGCCAGCAATCGACTAGCGGGAAACAATGAGCAGTTCTTC
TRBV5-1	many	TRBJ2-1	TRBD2	CASRSGRQSVEQFF	TGCGCCAGCAGGAGCGGGAGACAGAGTGTTGAGCAGTTCTTC
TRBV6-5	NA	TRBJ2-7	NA	CASSYFNQGGGYEQYF	TGTGCCAGCAGTTACTTCAATCAGGGAGGGGGCTACGAGCAGTACTTC
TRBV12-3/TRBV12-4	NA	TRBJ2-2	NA	CASSFGQARYTGELFF	TGTGCCAGCAGTTTTGGGCAGGCTCGTTACACCGGGGAGCTGTTTTTT
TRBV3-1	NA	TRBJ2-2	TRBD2	CATGIAGSGELFF	TGTGCCACTGGGATAGCGGGATCCGGGGAGCTGTTTTTT
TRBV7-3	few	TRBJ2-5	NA	CASSLTARALETQYF	TGTGCCAGCAGTCTTACGGCGAGGGCCCTGGAGACCCAGTACTTC
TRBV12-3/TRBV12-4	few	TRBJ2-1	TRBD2	CASSALPSGSGDEQFF	TGTGCCAGCAGCGCGCTCCCTAGCGGGAGTGGCGATGAGCAGTTCTTC
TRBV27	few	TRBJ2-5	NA	CASVSSYGTKGETQYF	TGTGCCAGCGTCTCCTCTTATGGGACCAAGGGAGAGACCCAGTACTTC
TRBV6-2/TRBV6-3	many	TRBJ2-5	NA	CASRRRETQYF	TGTGCCAGCAGGCGGAGGGAGACCCAGTACTTC
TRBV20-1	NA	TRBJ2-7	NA	CSAGGRFPLEQYF	TGCAGTGCTGGGGGACGATTCCCCCTCGAGCAGTACTTC
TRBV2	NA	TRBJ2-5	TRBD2	CASSEWTSGGHTQYF	TGTGCCAGCAGTGAATGGACTAGCGGGGGTCACACCCAGTACTTC